Below, one T cell receptor (beta chain) is given with its context. This sample is part of a study of blood T cell repertoires in COVID-19. Study details: The samples span acute and convalescent COVID-19 from the United States, Italy and Spain. T cells, B-cell-depleted T cells, or PBMCs provided the cDNA or gDNA that served as material.

As originally analysed: Reference gene primer amplification yielded estimated nucleated cell counts. Libraries were prepared by immunoSEQ multiplex PCR; TCRdb keeps only in-frame clonotypes and omits some of them. Clone size and V and J calls were adopted from that table, with D and trimming inferred from the DNA. The sample has 25,000 to 30,000 clones, around 89% seen once. Trimming pared 2 bases from V and 4 bases from J, leaving 6 bases between. The CDR3 contains 14 residues. CDR1 and CDR2 (germline): SGHTA, FQGNSA. Material: peripheral blood. V usage is TRBV7-2 and J usage is TRBJ1-6; perhaps TRBD1 as D (6 bases). This clonotype originated in a man aged 60 to 75 with acute or convalescent COVID-19. CDR3 sequence (DNA): TGTGCCAGCAGCTTACAGGGGTATAATTCACCCCTCCACTTT. Amino acids: CASSLQGYNSPLHF.